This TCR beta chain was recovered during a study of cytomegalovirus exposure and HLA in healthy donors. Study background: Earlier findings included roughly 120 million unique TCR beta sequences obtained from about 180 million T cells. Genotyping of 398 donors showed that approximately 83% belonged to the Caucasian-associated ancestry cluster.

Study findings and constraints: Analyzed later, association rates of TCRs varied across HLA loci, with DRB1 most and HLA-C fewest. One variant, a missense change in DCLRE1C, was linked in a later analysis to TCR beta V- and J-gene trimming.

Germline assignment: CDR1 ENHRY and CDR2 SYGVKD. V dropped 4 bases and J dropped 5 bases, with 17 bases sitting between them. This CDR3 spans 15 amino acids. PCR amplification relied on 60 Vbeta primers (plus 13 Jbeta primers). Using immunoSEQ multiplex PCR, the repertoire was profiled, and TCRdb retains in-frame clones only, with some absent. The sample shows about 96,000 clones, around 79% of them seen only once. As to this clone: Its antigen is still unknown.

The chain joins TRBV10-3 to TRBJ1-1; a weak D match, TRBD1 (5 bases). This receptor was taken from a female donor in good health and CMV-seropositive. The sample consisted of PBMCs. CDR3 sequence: CAISVGRGWDTEAFF. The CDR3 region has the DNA TGTGCCATCAGTGTGGGAAGGGGTTGGGATACTGAAGCTTTCTTT.